This entry features one T cell receptor (beta chain) sequence. This entry belongs to a study of blood T cell repertoires in COVID-19. Looking at the study overall: Both acute and convalescent COVID-19 samples were obtained from the United States, Italy and Spain. PBMCs, B-cell-depleted T cells, or T cells provided the cDNA or gDNA that made up the material.

Original data processing: Reference gene primers were amplified, and this amplification served to estimate nucleated cell counts. This table comes from immunoSEQ multiplex PCR, and its TCRdb copy is limited to in-frame clones, with some not included. V, J and clone size derive from that table, while D and trimming were established from the DNA sequence. The table lists approximately 52,000 clones, 85% to 95% of them singletons. Material for sequencing was peripheral blood. The TCR was taken from a man in his fifties or sixties with acute or convalescent COVID-19.

This CDR3 is CASSPLQTMDTEAFF. The CDR3 DNA sequence: TGTGCCAGCTCACCACTCCAGACAATGGACACTGAAGCTTTCTTT. This chain connects TRBV18 to TRBJ1-1, with no clear D. Germline V lookup: CDR1 KGHSH, CDR2 LQKENI. The V gene lost 1 base and the J gene lost 3 bases, with 12 bases spanning the gap. The CDR3 is 15 amino acids.